A single sample is the source of the 29 T cell receptor beta chains below, sequenced in a study of blood T cells in healthy people across ages (dated by TCRdb to between 2014 and 2017). Library creation used 5' RACE. For sequencing, an Illumina HiSeq 2500 was employed. The second PCR ran for roughly 7 to 11 cycles and used a J-beta primer mix along with a sample-barcoded 5' primer. TCRdb trimmed public reads at Q25 via fastp, called clones via MiXCR and kept in-frame beta chains. Duplicate CDR3 protein sequences are folded into a single record with the most common DNA and genes. This sample gives roughly 1,300,000 distinct CDR3 sequences in total; around 59% of them show up just once. The top ten hold over 5.5% of the sample. The specimen was blood. Receptors were obtained from a man aged 18 to 29 in good health.

The chain uses TRBV20-1 and TRBJ2-7; D is ambiguous. CDR1 and CDR2 (germline): DFQATT, SNEGSKA (reference sequence). This CDR3 has 13 amino acids. The ends were cut back, 0 bases at V and 2 bases at J, with 8 bases in the middle. The CDR3: CSARDDETYEQYF. The CDR3 DNA is TGCAGTGCTAGAGATGACGAGACCTACGAGCAGTACTTC.

This clonotype was recorded once. The rearrangement uses TRBV30 and TRBJ2-4; 10 nucleotides line up with TRBD2. The DNA matches TRBJ2-7 better at its end, which makes the J call doubtful. The CDR3 length is 16 residues. Germline loops: CDR1 GTSNPN, CDR2 SVGIG (reference sequence). For the CDR3, the DNA is TGTGCCTGGTCGAAAATAGCGGGAGGCCCAGGGGGCGAGCAGTACTTC. Translated, it gives CAWSKIAGGPGGEQYF.

This rearrangement joins TRBV20-1 to TRBJ2-5; 7 nucleotides line up with TRBD2. The J segment lost 11 bases and the V segment lost 7 bases, leaving 19 bases of the junction unmatched. CDR1 DFQATT and CDR2 SNEGSKA come from the germline V gene (reference sequence). This CDR3 spans 14 amino acids. The chain's CDR3 is CSGRLAGLNNEQYF. Written as DNA, the CDR3 is TGCAGTGGCCGGCTGGCGGGACTAAACAATGAGCAGTACTTC.

The J gene is TRBJ2-3, the V gene TRBV29-1; D possibly corresponds to TRBD2 (6 bases). Germline loops: CDR1 SQVTM, CDR2 ANQGSEA. Trimming removed 4 bases from V and 5 bases from J, with 10 bases in between. The CDR3 consists of 12 residues. The DNA for the CDR3 is TGCAGCGTTGGGCGGAGGGTAGATACGCAGTATTTT. This translates into CSVGRRVDTQYF.

The chain employs TRBV7-2 and TRBJ2-3, with 9 nucleotides matching TRBD2. The CDR3 consists of 16 residues. From germline, CDR1 is SGHTA and CDR2 FQGNSA. V trimming: 2 bases; J trimming: 3 bases; junction bases outside the gene matches: 6. The CDR3 loop is CASSLIGGGGTDTQYF. CDR3 coding DNA: TGTGCCAGCAGCTTAATTGGCGGGGGGGGGACAGATACGCAGTATTTT. The full variable domain, in which reference TRBV7-2 and TRBJ2-3 provide the parts outside the CDR3, is GAGVSQSPSNKVTEKGKDVELRCDPISGHTALYWYRQSLGQGLEFLIYFQGNSAPDKSGLPSDRFSAERTGGSVSTLTIQRTQQEDSAVYLCASSLIGGGGTDTQYFGPGTRLTVL.

The rearrangement uses TRBV11-2 and TRBJ2-5; D ambiguous. V was shortened by 5 bases and J by 0 bases, with 10 bases between the two germline ends. The CDR3 covers 14 residues. Germline-derived CDR1 and CDR2 are SGHAT and FQNNGV. The CDR3 loop is CASSRLGNQETQYF. The CDR3 DNA reads TGTGCCAGCAGCCGGCTAGGGAACCAAGAGACCCAGTACTTC. The full variable domain, rest sourced from reference TRBV11-2 and TRBJ2-5, is EAGVAQSPRYKIIEKRQSVAFWCNPISGHATLYWYQQILGQGPKLLIQFQNNGVVDDSQLPKDRFSAERLKGVDSTLKIQPAKLEDSAVYLCASSRLGNQETQYFGPGTRLLVL.

The chain carries TRBV12-5 and TRBJ2-5, with 7 nucleotides matching TRBD2. The CDR3 consists of 14 residues. From germline, CDR1 is LGHNT and CDR2 FRNRAP. The J segment lost 0 bases and the V segment lost 5 bases, leaving 3 bases of the junction unmatched. The CDR3 loop reads CASGTGLDQETQYF. The CDR3 DNA follows: TGTGCTAGTGGTACTGGACTAGACCAAGAGACCCAGTACTTC.

This clonotype was seen only a few times. J is TRBJ2-7 and V is TRBV11-2, with 12 positions matching TRBD2. This CDR3 region has 15 residues. V lost 5 bases to trimming and J lost 9 bases; unmatched junction nucleotides: 11. Germline V gene lookup returns CDR1 SGHAT and CDR2 FQNNGV. The CDR3 spells CASSPRLAGVTGQYF. CDR3 coding DNA: TGTGCCAGCAGCCCGCGACTAGCGGGAGTCACCGGGCAGTACTTC.

The gene calls are TRBV3-1 and TRBJ2-3; D not resolved. Trimming shortened V by 1 base and J by 4 bases, and 12 bases separated the two germline ends. From germline, CDR1 is LGHDT and CDR2 YNNKEL (reference sequence). The length of the CDR3 is 15 residues. For the CDR3, the DNA is TGTGCCAGCAGCCAAGGGGTTACCGGGTCAGATACGCAGTATTTT. Encoded protein: CASSQGVTGSDTQYF.

This chain links TRBV10-3 with TRBJ2-7; the D gene is possibly TRBD1 (5 bases). Germline values: CDR1 ENHRY, CDR2 SYGVKD. The CDR3 consists of 13 residues. V was shortened by 6 bases and J by 6 bases, with 15 bases between the two germline ends. CDR3 protein: CAISSLGVGEQYF. The CDR3 DNA is TGTGCCATCAGCAGCCTAGGGGTGGGCGAGCAGTACTTC.

V gene TRBV4-1 combines with J gene TRBJ1-2, with TRBD1 matching over 7 bases. Germline trimming cut 4 bases from V and 1 base from J; bases unmatched to any gene: 3. The CDR3 sequence is 14 residues long. Germline V gene lookup returns CDR1 MGHRA and CDR2 YSYEKL. The CDR3: CASSRDSVNYGYTF. CDR3 DNA: TGCGCCAGCAGCCGGGACAGCGTTAACTATGGCTACACCTTC.

The chain has TRBV10-2 and TRBJ2-5, with TRBD2 matching 11 bases. Per the germline V gene, CDR1 is WSHSY and CDR2 is SAAADI. The CDR3 spans 13 residues. V lost 9 bases to trimming and J lost 5 bases; unmatched junction nucleotides: 5. The CDR3 nucleotides read TGCGCCAGGGGGACTAGCGGACGGGAGACCCAGTACTTC. It yields the protein CARGTSGRETQYF.

The chain links TRBV10-3 to TRBJ2-3, with D perhaps matching TRBD1 (5 bases). The V end was cut by 0 bases, the J end by 10 bases, with 14 bases between. Germline loops: CDR1 ENHRY, CDR2 SYGVKD. The CDR3 loop spans 14 amino acids. The CDR3 reads CAISESIGAASQYF. The CDR3 DNA sequence: TGTGCCATCAGTGAGTCGATAGGGGCAGCTTCGCAGTATTTT.

The chain joins TRBV6-5 to TRBJ2-6; TRBD1 matches 11 bases. This CDR3 is 17 amino acids long. Germline V CDR1 and CDR2: MNHEY, SVGAGI. The trim removed 4 bases at V and 2 bases at J, leaving 4 bases unmatched. The CDR3 region is CASSSGQGAPGANVLTF. Written as DNA, the CDR3 is TGTGCCAGCAGTTCTGGACAGGGGGCGCCTGGGGCCAACGTCCTGACTTTC.

This chain links TRBV7-9 with TRBJ2-7, with 8 bases identical to TRBD2. Gene TRBJ2-4 matches the end of the DNA better, so the J call may be wrong. This CDR3 region has 12 residues. The germline CDR1 and CDR2 sequences are SEHNR and FQNEAQ (reference sequence). CDR3 sequence reads: CATRGREGIQYF. CDR3 nucleotide sequence: TGTGCCACGCGGGGTCGGGAGGGCATTCAGTACTTC.

This clonotype was observed once. J is TRBJ2-5 and V is TRBV4-3; 8 nucleotides align to TRBD2. The CDR3 extends over 15 amino acids. Germline V gene data show CDR1 as LGHNA and CDR2 as YSLEER. Unmatched junction bases numbered 5, after V lost 2 bases and J lost 3 bases. CDR3 protein: CASSQMRGAKETQYF. The CDR3 coding sequence is TGCGCCAGCAGCCAAATGCGGGGGGCCAAAGAGACCCAGTACTTC.

The V gene is TRBV6-2 or TRBV6-3, the J gene TRBJ2-7, with a possible D match to TRBD2 (6 bases). The CDR3 sequence is 13 residues long. The V gene's germline CDR1 is MNHEY and CDR2 SVGEGT. V lost 8 bases to trimming and J lost 5 bases, with 16 bases between them. The CDR3 region is CASAQSGLNEQYF. Here the CDR3 DNA reads TGTGCCAGCGCCCAAAGCGGGCTGAACGAGCAGTACTTC.

This clonotype was seen only a few times. The rearrangement uses TRBV28 and TRBJ2-3, with TRBD1 identical over 9 bases. The CDR3 sequence is 15 residues long. V was pared by 4 bases and J by 2 bases, with 4 bases of the junction left unmatched. In germline, CDR1 is MDHEN, CDR2 SYDVKM. CDR3 nucleotides: TGTGCCAGCAGTTCCCGGGACAGGGTCACAGATACGCAGTATTTT. It encodes CASSSRDRVTDTQYF.

This chain connects TRBV10-3 to TRBJ2-6; no reliable D call. The V end was cut by 2 bases, the J end by 0 bases, with 14 bases between. Germline-derived CDR1 and CDR2 are ENHRY and SYGVKD. There are 18 residues in the CDR3. The DNA of the CDR3 is TGTGCCATCAGTGAGCCCACCCCAAAGCGCTCTGGGGCCAACGTCCTGACTTTC. Amino acid sequence: CAISEPTPKRSGANVLTF.

This clonotype came up a few times. The J gene is TRBJ1-2, the V gene TRBV2, with D tentatively TRBD1 (6 bases). Germline V gives CDR1 SNHLY, CDR2 FYNNEI. This CDR3 spans 17 amino acids. V was trimmed by 8 bases and J by 4 bases, leaving 26 bases between them. The CDR3 DNA reads TGTGCCAGCTATTACTCCGGGAACAGGGCTTTTGGCTATGGCTACACCTTC. This sequence encodes CASYYSGNRAFGYGYTF.

This clonotype was observed a few times. The V call is TRBV10-3, the J call TRBJ2-7, with 10 bases matching TRBD1. Germline values: CDR1 ENHRY, CDR2 SYGVKD. This CDR3 region has 14 residues. V shed 6 bases, J shed 2 bases, and the junction held 4 bases outside the gene matches. CDR3 sequence reads: CAISRDRGAYEQYF. The CDR3 region has the DNA TGTGCCATCAGCCGGGACAGGGGCGCCTACGAGCAGTACTTC.

The J gene is TRBJ2-3, the V gene TRBV7-2, with 8 bases identical to TRBD2. The CDR3 is 16 amino acids. Germline V gene lookup returns CDR1 SGHTA and CDR2 FQGNSA. V lost 1 base, J lost 3 bases, and 6 bases stayed unmatched. CDR3 sequence reads: CASSLVGSGDTDTQYF. The DNA of the CDR3 is TGTGCCAGCAGCTTAGTTGGTAGCGGGGATACAGATACGCAGTATTTT.

V usage is TRBV25-1 and J usage is TRBJ1-4, with 9 bases matching TRBD1. Germline CDR1 MGHDK, CDR2 SYGVNS. Trimming at V came to 3 bases and at J to 8 bases, leaving 7 bases not matched to a gene. The CDR3 has 15 residues. The CDR3, as DNA: TGTGCCAGCAGTGACCCCGGGACAGGGAGAGAAAAACTGTTTTTT. Residues: CASSDPGTGREKLFF.

This clonotype was recorded a few times. V and J are TRBV27 and TRBJ2-7, with D unclear. Germline V lookup: CDR1 MNHEY, CDR2 SMNVEV (reference sequence). The CDR3 covers 12 residues. V lost 8 bases to trimming and J lost 4 bases, with 12 bases between them. As DNA, the CDR3 is TGTGCCAGCGGAAACGACAAGTACGAGCAGTACTTC. Translating it yields CASGNDKYEQYF.

This clonotype has a single count. The chain has TRBV12-3 or TRBV12-4 and TRBJ1-1; D is possibly TRBD1 (5 bases). The CDR3 consists of 12 residues. Trimming removed 3 bases from V and 7 bases from J, with 9 bases in between. The CDR3 region is CASSFGGFEAFF. The CDR3 DNA reads TGTGCCAGCAGTTTTGGGGGGTTTGAAGCTTTCTTT.

The chain joins TRBV4-1 to TRBJ1-1; a weak D match, TRBD1 (5 bases). The CDR3 totals 15 residues. Germline V gene data show CDR1 as MGHRA and CDR2 as YSYEKL. The germline V and J ends were trimmed by 4 bases and 4 bases, with 16 bases remaining between them. CDR3 DNA: TGCGCCAGCAGCCTCTTGGGGCTCGAGGTCACTGAAGCTTTCTTT. Its protein is CASSLLGLEVTEAFF.

The rearrangement links TRBV6-5 to TRBJ1-2, with a weak D call TRBD1 (6 bases). Between the trimmed V and J ends, which lost 4 bases and 6 bases, there was a span of 15 bases. The CDR3 extends over 14 amino acids. Germline V gene lookup returns CDR1 MNHEY and CDR2 SVGAGI. CDR3 region: CASSSRQGRDGYTF. In DNA form, the CDR3 reads TGTGCCAGCAGTTCTCGGCAGGGGAGGGATGGCTACACCTTC.

This clonotype was recorded a few times. This chain joins TRBV20-1 and TRBJ2-3; the D gene is possibly TRBD2 (5 bases). The V gene lost 0 bases and the J gene lost 4 bases, with 14 bases spanning the gap. This CDR3 contains 15 residues. Germline-derived CDR1 and CDR2 are DFQATT and SNEGSKA (reference sequence). In nucleotides, the CDR3 is TGCAGTGCTAGAGAACCTCGGGAAAGTCCAGATACGCAGTATTTT. Translating gives CSAREPRESPDTQYF.

This clonotype has a handful of counts. The chain carries TRBV16 and TRBJ1-2; 9 nucleotides line up with TRBD1. The J segment lost 3 bases and the V segment lost 9 bases, leaving 8 bases of the junction unmatched. The CDR3 has 14 amino acids. CDR1 and CDR2 (germline): KGHSY, FQNENV. The chain's CDR3 is CASARDRADYGYTF. In DNA, the CDR3 is TGTGCCAGTGCCCGGGACAGGGCGGACTATGGCTACACCTTC.